The clone carrying this T cell receptor (beta chain) has just a few counts. The antigen is not known. One entry per CDR3 protein, called by TCRdb with MiXCR from the 5' RACE reads. The sample has about 700,000 distinct CDR3 sequences, around 6% seen once. The record originates from a study of identical twins. General study results and limits: Whereas memory repertoires showed no such difference, abundant cord blood beta clonotypes carried fewer insertions. Recombination models fit unrelated individuals' TCR alpha sharing but underestimated twins'.

Germline V gene lookup returns CDR1 SGHRS and CDR2 YFSETQ. Between the trimmed V and J ends, which lost 4 bases and 3 bases, there was a span of 15 bases. There are 15 residues in the CDR3. The chain uses TRBV5-1 and TRBJ2-3; D unclear. The material sequenced was naive T cells sorted from blood. The source is a young man in good health. This CDR3 is CASSQRAIVTDTQYF. The CDR3 DNA sequence: TGCGCCAGCAGCCAACGGGCTATCGTGACAGATACGCAGTATTTT.